Presented here are 3 T cell receptor beta chains from one specimen sequenced in a study of blood T cell repertoires in COVID-19. Data came from immunoSEQ multiplex PCR; TCRdb stores just in-frame clones and leaves some out. The data show about 47,000 clones, about four fifths seen once. The sample was peripheral blood. The source of these receptors is a man between 60 and 75 years old with acute or convalescent COVID-19.

The V and J genes are TRBV5-6 and TRBJ2-1; D uncertain. The germline V gene has CDR1 SGHDT and CDR2 YYEEEE. The V gene lost 3 bases and the J gene lost 0 bases, with 13 bases spanning the gap. CDR3 length equals 16 residues. The CDR3 is CASSSRLINSYNEQFF. Written as DNA, the CDR3 is TGTGCCAGCAGCTCCAGGTTGATAAACTCCTACAATGAGCAGTTCTTC.

This clone showed up just once. The V and J genes are TRBV7-8 and TRBJ1-4, with a tentative D call TRBD1 (5 bases). Per the germline V gene, CDR1 is SGHVS and CDR2 is FQNEAQ. Trimming left V 2 bases short and J 6 bases short, with 16 bases between. The CDR3 runs to 16 residues. CDR3 DNA: TGTGCCAGCAGCTTATTGCCGGCGACAGCCCATGAAAAACTGTTTTTT. The encoded protein is CASSLLPATAHEKLFF.

The chain joins TRBV7-9 to TRBJ1-4; 7 nucleotides agree with TRBD1. The V and J ends lost 5 bases and 2 bases, in that order; junction bases with no gene match: 5. From germline, CDR1 is SEHNR and CDR2 FQNEAQ (reference sequence). The length of the CDR3 is 15 residues. DNA of the CDR3: TGTGCCAGCAGCCTCAGACAGGGCACTAATGAAAAACTGTTTTTT. It specifies CASSLRQGTNEKLFF.